The TCR beta chain described here comes from a study of T cells after somatic rescue of genetic block. Clones were read by immunoSEQ multiplex PCR, and TCRdb kept only the in-frame ones, dropping some. Seen here are 11,000 to 15,000 clones, roughly 70% observed once, and the top ten hold about 30%. Germline loops: CDR1 SGHRS, CDR2 YFSETQ. The V and J ends lost 2 bases and 1 base respectively, with 6 bases between them. The CDR3 is made up of 13 amino acids. The chain has TRBV5-1 and TRBJ1-1, with D unclear. Material for sequencing was peripheral blood mononuclear cells (PBMCs). The clonotype was recovered from a man aged 18 to 35. The chain's CDR3 is CASSFIGNTEAFF. In DNA, the CDR3 is TGCGCCAGCAGCTTTATAGGGAACACTGAAGCTTTCTTT.